The next 24 T cell receptor beta chains were all read from a single sample in a study of control samples from healthy donors and cancer patients. This table comes from immunoSEQ multiplex PCR, and its TCRdb copy is limited to in-frame clones, with some not included. Among about 61,000 clones listed, roughly 89% were seen once. Source material: PBMCs. The receptors come from a man in his sixties with colorectal cancer.

The chain combines TRBV6-1 with TRBJ2-3; the match to TRBD2 covers 10 bases. V dropped 7 bases and J dropped 8; count of bases not matched to a gene: 9. CDR1 MNHNS and CDR2 SASEGT come from the germline V gene. The CDR3 is 14 residues long. CDR3 loop: CASTKRGGPPTQYF. The CDR3 bases are TGTGCCAGCACTAAGCGGGGGGGCCCCCCTACGCAGTATTTT.

This clone was counted a single time. This chain joins TRBV6-1 and TRBJ1-6; D not resolved. CDR1 and CDR2 (germline): MNHNS, SASEGT. CDR3 length equals 14 residues. V was pared by 1 base and J by 8 bases, with 9 bases between. In nucleotides, the CDR3 is TGTGCCAGCAGTGAAGGACCCGGGGATTCACCCCTCCACTTT. Protein product: CASSEGPGDSPLHF.

This clone was observed a single time. In nucleotides, the CDR3 is TGCGCCAGCAGCTTGATTCGGTTGGGATCAGGGGTTACCAAAAACATTCAGTACTTC. It encodes CASSLIRLGSGVTKNIQYF. The genes are TRBV5-1 and TRBJ2-4, with D maybe TRBD1 (6 bases). Germline V gene lookup returns CDR1 SGHRS and CDR2 YFSETQ. The CDR3 runs to 19 residues. The germline V and J ends were trimmed by 1 base and 2 bases, with 22 bases remaining between them.

This clone has only a few counts. The gene calls are TRBV4-1 and TRBJ1-6; TRBD1 matches 7 bases. Germline V gene lookup returns CDR1 MGHRA and CDR2 YSYEKL. The CDR3 extends over 15 amino acids. J lost 7 bases, V lost 3 bases, and 6 bases had no gene match. The DNA for the CDR3 is TGCGCCAGCAGCCAGGAGGGGGCTTGGAATTCACCCCTCCACTTT. This sequence encodes CASSQEGAWNSPLHF.

The V gene is TRBV27, the J gene TRBJ1-2, with TRBD1 identical over 7 bases. The CDR3 totals 15 residues. The germline V gene encodes CDR1 MNHEY and CDR2 SMNVEV (reference sequence). Trimming took 0 bases from V and 4 from J; bases not matched to a gene: 5. The CDR3 DNA is TGTGCCAGCAGTTTATCGTCAGGGGGTAGCTATGGCTACACCTTC. It translates to CASSLSSGGSYGYTF.

The genes are TRBV10-1 and TRBJ1-4; 7 nucleotides match TRBD1. CDR1 is WNHNN, CDR2 SYGVQD, per germline (reference sequence). The CDR3 consists of 15 residues. V gave up 3 bases and J gave up 5 bases; unmatched junction bases: 6. CDR3: CASSDLGQPNEKLFF. DNA for the CDR3: TGCGCCAGCAGTGATTTGGGACAGCCGAATGAAAAACTGTTTTTT.

Only a few counts were recorded for this clone. The rearrangement links TRBV7-9 to TRBJ2-1, with 12 bases matching TRBD1. V lost 5 bases and J lost 9; bases outside the gene matches: 14. This CDR3 has 17 residues. The germline V gene encodes CDR1 SEHNR and CDR2 FQNEAQ (reference sequence). The CDR3 is CASSPRVRDRGHSEQFF. The CDR3 DNA reads TGTGCCAGCAGCCCGCGCGTCCGGGACAGGGGGCATAGTGAGCAGTTCTTC.

In this sample, this clone turned up a few times. The chain uses TRBV30 and TRBJ1-6; TRBD1 agrees at 10 bases. J was trimmed by 4 bases and V by 2 bases; bases with no gene match: 11. The CDR3 runs 18 residues. Germline V lookup: CDR1 GTSNPN, CDR2 SVGIG (reference sequence). CDR3 sequence: CAWSLRDRGSEYNSPLHF. The CDR3 DNA reads as TGTGCCTGGAGTCTTCGGGACAGGGGTTCCGAATATAATTCACCCCTCCACTTT.

This clone showed up just a few times. The V call is TRBV15, the J call TRBJ2-1; D gene ambiguous. V was cut by 0 bases and J by 7 bases, with 4 bases left in between. The germline CDR1 and CDR2 sequences are LNHNV and YYDKDF (reference sequence). The CDR3 is 12 residues long. The CDR3 loop reads CATSRDRNEQFF. The CDR3 region has the DNA TGTGCCACCAGCAGAGATAGGAATGAGCAGTTCTTC.

The CDR3 nucleotides read TGTGCCTGGAGTGCCCTTACAGGGCTGGGCTCACCCCTCCACTTT. It encodes CAWSALTGLGSPLHF. The rearrangement links TRBV30 to TRBJ1-6, with D tentatively TRBD1 (6 bases). CDR3 length equals 15 residues. V was pared by 1 base and J by 10 bases, with 17 bases between. Looked up from germline, CDR1 is GTSNPN and CDR2 is SVGIG (reference sequence).

The rearrangement uses TRBV6-5 and TRBJ2-1, with a possible D match to TRBD1 (6 bases). Deletions cut 6 bases from V and 5 bases from J, with 17 bases between. Germline V gives CDR1 MNHEY, CDR2 SVGAGI. The CDR3 is 15 residues long. CDR3 bases: TGTGCCAGCAGCCAAAACAGGGTAGAGAACAATGAGCAGTTCTTC. This encodes CASSQNRVENNEQFF.

This sequence joins TRBV7-2 and TRBJ1-5; a possible D gene is TRBD1 (6 bases). The V and J ends lost 1 base and 3 bases respectively, with 10 bases between them. CDR3 length equals 15 residues. The V gene's germline CDR1 is SGHTA and CDR2 FQGNSA. The CDR3 DNA is TGTGCCAGCAGCTTAGTCGGGGGCTACAATCAGCCCCAGCATTTT. Its translation: CASSLVGGYNQPQHF. Using reference TRBV7-2 and TRBJ1-5 for the parts outside the CDR3, the full variable domain is GAGVSQSPSNKVTEKGKDVELRCDPISGHTALYWYRQSLGQGLEFLIYFQGNSAPDKSGLPSDRFSAERTGGSVSTLTIQRTQQEDSAVYLCASSLVGGYNQPQHFGDGTRLSIL.

This clone has only one observation. This chain connects TRBV5-6 to TRBJ1-6; 7 nucleotides line up with TRBD1. Germline CDR1 SGHDT, CDR2 YYEEEE. The CDR3 has 14 residues. With 0 bases clipped from V and 8 bases from J, the junction kept 2 bases outside the gene matches. The CDR3 DNA follows: TGTGCCAGCAGCTTGGTAGGGACAGATTCACCCCTCCACTTT. The encoded protein is CASSLVGTDSPLHF. Using reference TRBV5-6 and TRBJ1-6 for the parts outside the CDR3, the full variable domain is DAGVTQSPTHLIKTRGQQVTLRCSPKSGHDTVSWYQQALGQGPQFIFQYYEEEERQRGNFPDRFSGHQFPNYSSELNVNALLLGDSALYLCASSLVGTDSPLHFGNGTRLTVT.

J is TRBJ1-1 and V is TRBV6-5; D is undetermined. CDR1 MNHEY and CDR2 SVGAGI come from the germline V gene. This CDR3 has 14 amino acids. V was clipped by 7 bases and J by 0 bases, with 12 bases between them. The CDR3 DNA is TGTGCCAGCATGGCGGGTAGGATGAACACTGAAGCTTTCTTT. Amino acids: CASMAGRMNTEAFF.

The gene calls are TRBV4-1 and TRBJ2-1; 14 positions match TRBD2. Germline-derived CDR1 and CDR2 are MGHRA and YSYEKL. J lost 6 bases, V lost 4 bases, and 2 bases had no gene match. CDR3 length: 15 residues. CDR3 amino acids: CASSRTSGGSNEQFF. DNA for the CDR3: TGCGCCAGCAGCCGGACTAGCGGGGGGTCCAATGAGCAGTTCTTC.

J is TRBJ2-7 and V is TRBV5-1; 7 bases align to TRBD1. The CDR3 extends over 14 amino acids. V was clipped by 0 bases and J by 7 bases; unmatched bases: 7. The germline V gene has CDR1 SGHRS and CDR2 YFSETQ. The CDR3 bases are TGCGCCAGCAGCTTGGGACAGGGTCCGGGGGAGCAGTACTTC. Its translation: CASSLGQGPGEQYF.

V usage is TRBV30 and J usage is TRBJ1-5; D is uncertain. Germline CDR1 reads GTSNPN; CDR2 reads SVGIG (reference sequence). Deletions cut 3 bases from V and 0 bases from J, with 9 bases between. CDR3 length: 14 amino acids. Here the CDR3 DNA reads TGTGCCTGGAGCTCCATTTATAGCAATCAGCCCCAGCATTTT. Protein sequence: CAWSSIYSNQPQHF.

The chain joins TRBV5-6 to TRBJ2-1; 7 bases map to TRBD2. V shed 4 bases and J 4 bases; nucleotides not matched to a gene: 2. Germline lookup yields CDR1 SGHDT and CDR2 YYEEEE. The CDR3 totals 13 residues. The CDR3 loop is CASSPGLYNEQFF. The DNA of the CDR3 is TGTGCCAGCAGCCCGGGACTATACAATGAGCAGTTCTTC.

This chain connects TRBV7-2 to TRBJ1-6; maybe TRBD1 (6 bases). The CDR3 runs to 15 residues. Germline-derived CDR1 and CDR2 are SGHTA and FQGNSA. V lost 4 bases, J lost 11 bases, and 18 bases lay in between. In DNA, the CDR3 is TGTGCCAGCAGCTCCGGCAGGGGTCTAACGACACCCCTCCACTTT. It encodes CASSSGRGLTTPLHF.

The rearrangement joins TRBV9 to TRBJ2-7, with a tentative D call TRBD2 (5 bases). The V end lost 0 bases, the J end lost 9 bases, and 16 bases lay between the germline ends. The germline gives CDR1 SGDLS, CDR2 YYNGEE. The CDR3 is 14 amino acids. CDR3 sequence (DNA): TGTGCCAGCAGCGTAGGGGTGGACTCGACGGGGCAGTACTTC. As protein: CASSVGVDSTGQYF. The full variable domain, with the rest looked up from reference TRBV9 and TRBJ2-7, is DSGVTQTPKHLITATGQRVTLRCSPRSGDLSVYWYQQSLDQGLQFLIQYYNGEERAKGNILERFSAQQFPDLHSELNLSSLELGDSALYFCASSVGVDSTGQYFGPGTRLTVT.

About this clone itself: Sequence at one end of the junction differs from germline and may be a read error. The chain links TRBV7-8 to TRBJ1-6; 9 bases line up with TRBD1. The CDR3 extends over 15 amino acids. CDR1 and CDR2 from the germline V gene are SGHVS and FQNEAQ. DNA of the CDR3: TGTGCCAGCAGCCGGAATAACAGGGGGCAAGGAAGGATCGACTTT. Its protein product is CASSRNNRGQGRIDF.

The chain recombines TRBV5-6 with TRBJ1-1; TRBD1 aligns across 8 bases. The CDR3 loop spans 15 amino acids. The germline V gene encodes CDR1 SGHDT and CDR2 YYEEEE. The ends lost 3 bases at V and 7 bases at J; junction bases unmatched: 11. This CDR3 is CASSSEDRGWFEAFF. In DNA form, the CDR3 reads TGTGCCAGCAGCTCAGAAGACAGGGGTTGGTTTGAAGCTTTCTTT. The full variable domain, with the rest looked up from reference TRBV5-6 and TRBJ1-1, is DAGVTQSPTHLIKTRGQQVTLRCSPKSGHDTVSWYQQALGQGPQFIFQYYEEEERQRGNFPDRFSGHQFPNYSSELNVNALLLGDSALYLCASSSEDRGWFEAFFGQGTRLTVV.

This chain connects TRBV5-6 to TRBJ2-5; weak D call: TRBD2 (5 bases). This CDR3 is built from 14 residues. V was pared by 4 bases and J by 1 base, with 11 bases between. Germline V CDR1 and CDR2: SGHDT, YYEEEE. CDR3 DNA sequence: TGTGCCAGCAGCCCCCGGACTCTCCAAGAGACCCAGTACTTC. Its translation: CASSPRTLQETQYF.

This rearrangement joins TRBV5-1 to TRBJ2-3; weak D call: TRBD2 (5 bases). The CDR3 runs to 15 residues. Germline CDR1 and CDR2: SGHRS and YFSETQ. Trimming took 4 bases from V and 2 from J, leaving 14 bases between them. In DNA form, the CDR3 reads TGCGCCAGCAGCCTGACCGGAGGCACCACAGATACGCAGTATTTT. This sequence encodes CASSLTGGTTDTQYF.